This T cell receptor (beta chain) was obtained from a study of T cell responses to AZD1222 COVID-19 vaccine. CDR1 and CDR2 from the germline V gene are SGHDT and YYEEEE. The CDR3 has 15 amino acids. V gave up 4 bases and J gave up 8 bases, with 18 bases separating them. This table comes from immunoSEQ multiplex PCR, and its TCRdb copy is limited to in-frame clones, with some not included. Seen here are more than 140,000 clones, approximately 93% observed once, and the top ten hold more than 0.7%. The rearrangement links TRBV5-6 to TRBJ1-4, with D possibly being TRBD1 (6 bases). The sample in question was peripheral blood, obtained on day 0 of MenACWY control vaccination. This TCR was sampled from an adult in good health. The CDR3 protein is CASSANGQIREKLFF. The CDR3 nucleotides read TGTGCCAGCAGCGCCAACGGACAGATTAGGGAAAAACTGTTTTTT.